The rows below give T cell receptor beta chains drawn from one sample of a study of T cells in localized non-small cell lung cancer. Data came from immunoSEQ multiplex PCR; TCRdb stores just in-frame clones and leaves some out. The data contain approximately 54,000 clones, 70% to 90% of them singletons. This specimen consisted of peripheral blood, obtained before any cancer treatment. Every receptor here comes from a woman aged 35-70 years with stage I lung adenocarcinoma. Each CDR3 is given with its conserved first and last residue. A D gene is named only where the DNA matches it firmly. Clone size appears in some rows only: once, few, many, or a class for an expanded clone.

size: NA; V: TRBV7-2; J: TRBJ2-7; D: TRBD2; DNA: TGTGCCAGCAGCTTCAGCGGGGGGGCCGAGCAGTACTTC; CDR3: CASSFSGGAEQYF
size: NA; V: TRBV2; J: TRBJ1-5; D: NA; DNA: TGTGCCAGCAGTGGGACGGGGGAGGATCAGCCCCAGCATTTT; CDR3: CASSGTGEDQPQHF
size: NA; V: TRBV21-1; J: TRBJ2-7; D: NA; DNA: TGTGCCAGCAGCAAAGTTGATGGAGAATCCTACGAGCAGTACTTC; CDR3: CASSKVDGESYEQYF
size: NA; V: TRBV5-8; J: TRBJ2-3; D: TRBD2; DNA: TGTGCCAGCAGCTTGGGTCTAGCGGGGGGAACAGATACGCAGTATTTT; CDR3: CASSLGLAGGTDTQYF
size: NA; V: TRBV28; J: TRBJ2-7; D: NA; DNA: TGTGCCAGCAGGGGACTTGGGACGACCTACGAGCAGTACTTC; CDR3: CASRGLGTTYEQYF
size: once; V: TRBV5-1; J: TRBJ2-7; D: NA; DNA: TGCGCCAGCAGCTTTAATTACGAGCAGTACTTC; CDR3: CASSFNYEQYF
size: NA; V: TRBV5-1; J: TRBJ2-5; D: TRBD1; DNA: TGCGCCAGCAGCTTTGACAGGGGGCTACAAGAGACCCAGTACTTC; CDR3: CASSFDRGLQETQYF
size: NA; V: TRBV11-2; J: TRBJ2-2; D: NA; DNA: TGTGCCAGCAGCCCCTTTGCCTCCCTCTCGAACACCGGGGAGCTGTTTTTT; CDR3: CASSPFASLSNTGELFF
size: NA; V: TRBV5-1; J: TRBJ1-5; D: TRBD1; DNA: TGCGCCAGCAGCCTGACAGGGTACGAGGAACAGCCCCAGCATTTT; CDR3: CASSLTGYEEQPQHF
size: once; V: TRBV18; J: TRBJ1-6; D: TRBD1; DNA: TGTGCCAGCTCACTGGACAGGGGATCACCCCTCCACTTT; CDR3: CASSLDRGSPLHF
size: once; V: TRBV19; J: TRBJ2-1; D: TRBD1; DNA: TGTGCCAGTAGTATAGCCCAGACAGGGACCAATGAGCAGTTCTTC; CDR3: CASSIAQTGTNEQFF
size: NA; V: TRBV19; J: TRBJ2-1; D: TRBD1; DNA: TGTGCCAGTAGTATGAGGACAGGGGCCTACAATGAGCAGTTCTTC; CDR3: CASSMRTGAYNEQFF
size: once; V: TRBV13; J: TRBJ2-7; D: TRBD2; DNA: TGTGCCAGCAGCCCAATAATGGGGGAGGGCTACGAGCAGTACTTC; CDR3: CASSPIMGEGYEQYF
size: NA; V: TRBV30; J: TRBJ1-4; D: NA; DNA: TGTGCCTGGCGTAGCACGGGTAATGAAAAACTGTTTTTT; CDR3: CAWRSTGNEKLFF
size: NA; V: TRBV5-1; J: TRBJ2-7; D: TRBD1; DNA: TGCGCCAGCAGCCGCGGGGGACAGGGCCACGAGCAGTACTTC; CDR3: CASSRGGQGHEQYF
size: once; V: TRBV2; J: TRBJ2-3; D: TRBD1; DNA: TGTGCCAGCAGGAGTCCCGGGACAGGGATTAGGACAGATACGCAGTATTTT; CDR3: CASRSPGTGIRTDTQYF
size: NA; V: TRBV28; J: TRBJ2-7; D: NA; DNA: TGTGCCAGCAGTTCGTCGGGAATGAGCTCCTACGAGCAGTACTTC; CDR3: CASSSSGMSSYEQYF
size: NA; V: TRBV9; J: TRBJ2-3; D: TRBD2; DNA: TGTGCCAGCAGCGTAGGAGCGGGGGGTTCCTTCACAGATACGCAGTATTTT; CDR3: CASSVGAGGSFTDTQYF
size: NA; V: TRBV2; J: TRBJ1-2; D: NA; DNA: TGTGCCAGCAGTGTTCGGGCTAACTATGGCTACACCTTC; CDR3: CASSVRANYGYTF
size: NA; V: TRBV7-2; J: TRBJ2-2; D: NA; DNA: TGTGCCAGCAGCTGGAGAAGGGGAACCGGGGAGCTGTTTTTT; CDR3: CASSWRRGTGELFF
size: few; V: TRBV28; J: TRBJ1-1; D: NA; DNA: TGTGCCAGCAGTTTATGGGTTACTGAAGCTTTCTTT; CDR3: CASSLWVTEAFF
size: once; V: TRBV27; J: TRBJ1-4; D: TRBD1; DNA: TGTGCCAGCAGGCTGACAGGGGTAGGCGAAAAACTGTTTTTT; CDR3: CASRLTGVGEKLFF
size: few; V: TRBV18; J: TRBJ2-7; D: NA; DNA: TGTGCCAGCTCACCCCGCTTCGTGGGGAACCACGAGCAGTACTTC; CDR3: CASSPRFVGNHEQYF
size: NA; V: TRBV7-6; J: TRBJ1-4; D: NA; DNA: TGTGCCAGCAGCCCCCGGGTGGGCCCAACTAATGAAAAACTGTTTTTT; CDR3: CASSPRVGPTNEKLFF
size: NA; V: TRBV18; J: TRBJ2-2; D: NA; DNA: TGTGCCAGCCATCAAGGGTATTTT; CDR3: CASHQGYF
size: NA; V: TRBV14; J: TRBJ1-1; D: NA; DNA: TGTGCCAGCAGCCACCGAACAGGGTTATCAGCTGAAGCTTTCTTT; CDR3: CASSHRTGLSAEAFF
size: NA; V: TRBV19; J: TRBJ1-1; D: TRBD1; DNA: TGTGCCAGTAGTAAAGGGACAGGGGGCACTGAAGCTTTCTTT; CDR3: CASSKGTGGTEAFF
size: NA; V: TRBV14; J: TRBJ1-3; D: NA; DNA: TGTGCCAGCAGCCAATTGACCATTACAGGAAACACCATATATTTT; CDR3: CASSQLTITGNTIYF
size: NA; V: TRBV30; J: TRBJ1-4; D: NA; DNA: TGTGCCTGGAGTGCGGCAGGAAATGAAAAACTGTTTTTT; CDR3: CAWSAAGNEKLFF
size: NA; V: TRBV2; J: TRBJ1-1; D: TRBD1; DNA: TGTGCCAGCAGTGATCACAGGGGGGCTGAAGCTTTCTTT; CDR3: CASSDHRGAEAFF
size: NA; V: TRBV5-1; J: TRBJ2-3; D: TRBD2; DNA: TGCGCCAGCAGGTCGGGACTAGCGGGGCTCGATACGCAGTATTTT; CDR3: CASRSGLAGLDTQYF
size: few; V: TRBV7-6; J: TRBJ2-7; D: NA; DNA: TGTGCCAGCAGCTTAGAGGGTGGGCCCGTGGGCGAGCAGTACTTC; CDR3: CASSLEGGPVGEQYF
size: NA; V: TRBV19; J: TRBJ1-4; D: NA; DNA: TGTGCCAGTAGCCTGCGGACGGTGAATGAAAAACTGTTTTTT; CDR3: CASSLRTVNEKLFF
size: NA; V: TRBV13; J: TRBJ1-5; D: TRBD1; DNA: TGTGCCAGCAGCTTAGCAGGGGGTAAAGGCAATCAGCCCCAGCATTTT; CDR3: CASSLAGGKGNQPQHF
size: NA; V: TRBV13; J: TRBJ2-2; D: NA; DNA: TGTGCCAGCAGTTCAACTAGAACCGGGGAGCTGTTTTTT; CDR3: CASSSTRTGELFF
size: NA; V: TRBV6-1; J: TRBJ1-1; D: NA; DNA: TGTGCCAGCAGTGAATTCCGAGGCACTGAAGCTTTCTTT; CDR3: CASSEFRGTEAFF
size: NA; V: TRBV2; J: TRBJ1-2; D: NA; DNA: TGTGCCAGCAGCGACGGGTACTATGGCTACACCTTC; CDR3: CASSDGYYGYTF
size: NA; V: TRBV2; J: TRBJ2-7; D: TRBD1; DNA: TGTGCCAGCAGGGGGACAGGGGACTACTACGAGCAGTACTTC; CDR3: CASRGTGDYYEQYF
size: NA; V: TRBV15; J: TRBJ2-7; D: NA; DNA: TGTGCCACCAGCAGAGAGGGGGGACAGACTAAGCAGTACTTC; CDR3: CATSREGGQTKQYF
size: NA; V: TRBV28; J: TRBJ1-2; D: NA; DNA: TGTGCCATCCAAATAGGCCTCGATGGCTACACCTTC; CDR3: CAIQIGLDGYTF
size: NA; V: TRBV7-2; J: TRBJ1-4; D: NA; DNA: TGTGCCAGCAGCTTGCCAGGTCTCCTAGGGGGAAAACTGTTTTTT; CDR3: CASSLPGLLGGKLFF
size: once; V: TRBV19; J: TRBJ1-5; D: NA; DNA: TGTGCCAGTAGTATTGGGGGGGGCAATGAGCCCCAGCATTTT; CDR3: CASSIGGGNEPQHF
size: NA; V: TRBV9; J: TRBJ1-2; D: NA; DNA: TGTGCCAGCAGCGTCGCTAACTATGGCTACACCTTC; CDR3: CASSVANYGYTF
size: NA; V: TRBV5-1; J: TRBJ1-4; D: NA; DNA: TGCGCCAGCAGCTTGGCGGGCAGTCCTAATGAAAAACTGTTTTTT; CDR3: CASSLAGSPNEKLFF
size: NA; V: TRBV2; J: TRBJ1-5; D: NA; DNA: TGTGCCAGCAGGGGGGGCTCCAATCAGCCCCAGCATTTT; CDR3: CASRGGSNQPQHF
size: few; V: TRBV5-4; J: TRBJ1-2; D: TRBD1; DNA: TGTGCCAGCAGCTTCGGACAGGGGGCTGCTAACTATGGCTACACCTTC; CDR3: CASSFGQGAANYGYTF
size: NA; V: TRBV30; J: TRBJ2-7; D: TRBD1; DNA: TGTGCCTGGAGTCGGGACAGTACTAGATACGAGCAGTACTTC; CDR3: CAWSRDSTRYEQYF
size: few; V: TRBV4-2; J: TRBJ2-5; D: NA; DNA: TGTGCCAGCAGCCAAGACGCGGGGCAAGAGACCCAGTACTTC; CDR3: CASSQDAGQETQYF
size: NA; V: TRBV7-8; J: TRBJ2-1; D: NA; DNA: TGTGCCAGCAGCGACTACCAGGGGACTGCATCCAATGAGCAGTTCTTC; CDR3: CASSDYQGTASNEQFF
size: NA; V: TRBV11-2; J: TRBJ2-7; D: NA; DNA: TGTGCCAGCAGCTTAGAGGCAGGAACCTACGAGCAGTACTTC; CDR3: CASSLEAGTYEQYF
size: NA; V: TRBV2; J: TRBJ1-5; D: NA; DNA: TGTGCCAGCAGTTTTCAGGGTCGGGGCAATCAGCCCCAGCATTTT; CDR3: CASSFQGRGNQPQHF
size: NA; V: TRBV11-2; J: TRBJ2-2; D: TRBD2; DNA: TGTGCCAGCAGCTTATATTTTCGGGGGAGGGGCGGGGAGCTGTTTTTT; CDR3: CASSLYFRGRGGELFF
size: NA; V: TRBV7-9; J: TRBJ1-5; D: NA; DNA: TGTGCCAGCAGCTTAGGGGGAGGCAATCAGCCCCAGCATTTT; CDR3: CASSLGGGNQPQHF
size: NA; V: TRBV6-5; J: TRBJ1-2; D: NA; DNA: TGTGCCAGCAGTAGAGGGGGGCGCAACTATGGCTACACCTTC; CDR3: CASSRGGRNYGYTF
size: NA; V: TRBV11-2; J: TRBJ2-2; D: TRBD2; DNA: TGTGCCAGCAGCTGGACTAGCCGAGGCACCGGGGAGCTGTTTTTT; CDR3: CASSWTSRGTGELFF
size: NA; V: TRBV11-2; J: TRBJ2-5; D: TRBD1; DNA: TGTGCCAGCAGCGCAACCGGGACAGGGGTTCGAGAGACCCAGTACTTC; CDR3: CASSATGTGVRETQYF